Detailed here is one TCR beta chain. Original handling: Reference gene primers were amplified, and this amplification served to estimate nucleated cell counts. Profiled with immunoSEQ multiplex PCR; TCRdb holds only in-frame clones, not every one. The DNA gave D and trimming, while V, J and clone size come from that table. The top ten clones hold approximately 5% of a sample with 60,000 to 95,000 clones, around 91% of them seen once. Trimming cost V 2 bases and J 4 bases; bases outside gene matches: 7. Germline CDR1 is SGHTA and CDR2 is FQGNSA. The CDR3 totals 15 residues. The sample originates from a study of blood T cell repertoires in COVID-19.

Sequenced sample: peripheral blood. V is TRBV7-2 and J is TRBJ2-7; 8 bases fit TRBD1. The receptor was derived from a human donor in a cohort sampled during active COVID-19. The CDR3: CASSLPQGASYEQYF. The CDR3 DNA is TGTGCCAGCAGCTTACCCCAGGGGGCAAGTTACGAGCAGTACTTC.